Below are 32 T cell receptor beta chains sequenced from a single sample in a study of blood T cells in healthy people across ages. For the second PCR, which ran for about 6 to 11 cycles, a sample-barcoded 5' primer and a J-beta primer mix were used. Each CDR3 protein gets one entry after TCRdb re-called the 5' RACE reads with MiXCR. The repertoire holds roughly 900,000 distinct CDR3 sequences, with 29% as singletons. Sequencing was done on a sample of blood. The receptors here all came from a woman older than 75 in good health.

The rearrangement links TRBV19 to TRBJ1-2; possible D gene TRBD1, 6 bases. This CDR3 has 15 amino acids. From germline, CDR1 is LNHDA and CDR2 SQIVND (reference sequence). V lost 3 bases to trimming and J lost 4 bases, with 15 bases between them. CDR3 coding DNA: TGTGCCAGTAGTATGGAACAGGGCGGCGGCTATGGCTACACCTTC. This codes for CASSMEQGGGYGYTF.

Worth noting for this clonotype: No conserved phenylalanine or tryptophan is present at the end of the CDR3, so a read error is the likely explanation. V gene TRBV18 combines with J gene TRBJ2-1, with TRBD1 matching over 11 bases. Germline V CDR1 and CDR2: KGHSH, LQKENI. The CDR3 has 15 residues. Trimming cost V 6 bases and J 6 bases; bases outside gene matches: 7. The CDR3 nucleotides are TGTGCCAGCTCCTATGGACAGGGGGCACCCAATGAGCAGTTCTGC. Translating gives CASSYGQGAPNEQFC.

This clonotype appeared a single time. This rearrangement joins TRBV7-8 to TRBJ2-6, with D perhaps matching TRBD1 (5 bases). V lost 5 bases and J lost 1, with 12 bases in between. Per germline, CDR1 SGHVS and CDR2 FQNEAQ. This CDR3 spans 16 amino acids. The CDR3 bases are TGTGCCAGCAGCCTAGGAAGACAGTCTGGGGCCAACGTCCTGACTTTC. Translated, it gives CASSLGRQSGANVLTF.

The chain employs TRBV30 and TRBJ2-1; D gene unclear. The germline V gene has CDR1 GTSNPN and CDR2 SVGIG (reference sequence). Trimming took 0 bases from V and 8 from J, leaving 17 bases between them. This CDR3 is 15 amino acids long. The CDR3 sequence: CAWSVGQSHVYEQFF. For the CDR3, the DNA is TGTGCCTGGAGTGTCGGTCAGTCCCATGTCTATGAGCAGTTCTTC.

Ten or more counts support this clonotype. This chain links TRBV6-2 or TRBV6-3 with TRBJ2-6, with D perhaps TRBD1 (5 bases). The germline V gene encodes CDR1 MNHEY and CDR2 SVGEGT. The CDR3 covers 14 residues. The V gene lost 10 bases and the J gene lost 3 bases, with 13 bases spanning the gap. CDR3 residues: CATELQGGANVLTF. The CDR3 DNA reads TGTGCCACCGAGCTTCAGGGTGGGGCCAACGTCCTGACTTTC.

The sample holds many counts of this clonotype. The chain employs TRBV10-3 and TRBJ2-3, with D tentatively TRBD1 (6 bases). This CDR3 has 13 residues. CDR1 ENHRY and CDR2 SYGVKD come from the germline V gene. The ends were cut back, 9 bases at V and 5 bases at J, with 15 bases in the middle. The CDR3 region has the DNA TGTGCCATGGCTCAACAGGGTCTAGATACGCAGTATTTT. Translating gives CAMAQQGLDTQYF.

This clonotype has only a few counts. The chain joins TRBV27 to TRBJ2-5; TRBD1 matches at 9 bases. The CDR3 is 15 residues long. The junction had 17 bases not matched to a gene; V was cut back by 5 bases and J by 13 bases. Germline CDR1 is MNHEY and CDR2 is SMNVEV (reference sequence). CDR3 coding DNA: TGTGCCAGCAGTGGATTGGGACAGGGTCAAGAGACTCTGTACTTC. Translation: CASSGLGQGQETLYF.

As for this clonotype: A junction boundary mismatches the germline segment, possibly from a read error. The V gene is TRBV28, the J gene TRBJ1-2; D might be TRBD1 (6 bases). From germline, CDR1 is MDHEN and CDR2 SYDVKM. This CDR3 comprises 12 residues. The CDR3 is CVSSLDSYGYTF. For the CDR3, the DNA is TGTGTCAGCAGTTTGGACAGCTATGGCTACACCTTC.

V is TRBV7-9 and J is TRBJ1-1, with unresolved D. This CDR3 contains 14 residues. V lost 1 base to trimming and J lost 12 bases, with 18 bases between them. Germline V gene lookup returns CDR1 SEHNR and CDR2 FQNEAQ (reference sequence). This CDR3 reads CASSLDPPQARTFF. The CDR3 DNA sequence: TGTGCCAGCAGCTTAGACCCCCCCCAGGCCCGTACTTTCTTT.

The chain employs TRBV7-3 and TRBJ1-1, with 11 nucleotides matching TRBD1. The CDR3 is 16 residues long. V was pared by 0 bases and J by 4 bases, with 4 bases of the junction left unmatched. The germline CDR1 and CDR2 sequences are SGHTA and FQGTGA. DNA for the CDR3: TGTGCCAGCAGCTTAACGGGGACAGGGGGAGGCACTGAAGCTTTCTTT. Protein product: CASSLTGTGGGTEAFF.

This clonotype showed up many times. V gene TRBV7-2 combines with J gene TRBJ2-5; D gene unclear. The CDR3 has 14 amino acids. V lost 0 bases, J lost 5 bases, and 10 bases lay in between. Germline V lookup: CDR1 SGHTA, CDR2 FQGNSA. For the CDR3, the DNA is TGTGCCAGCAGCTTAGCGAGTAGGGTTGAGACCCAGTACTTC. The encoded protein is CASSLASRVETQYF.

In this sample, this clonotype turned up many times. The chain recombines TRBV11-2 with TRBJ2-6, with 7 bases lining up with TRBD1. CDR3 length equals 14 residues. V shed 1 base and J 11 bases; nucleotides not matched to a gene: 5. Germline lookup yields CDR1 SGHAT and CDR2 FQNNGV. The CDR3 DNA reads as TGTGCCAGCAGCTTAGTACAGGGGATCGACGTCCTGACTTTC. This sequence encodes CASSLVQGIDVLTF.

This clonotype was found a few times. A much bigger clone sits one base away, suggesting this may be a read error. The chain uses TRBV20-1 and TRBJ2-6; 7 bases agree with TRBD1. Germline V lookup: CDR1 DFQATT, CDR2 SNEGSKA (reference sequence). This CDR3 is 16 amino acids long. CDR3 residues: CSAPGQYSSGASVLTF. CDR3 nucleotide sequence: TGCAGTGCCCCGGGACAGTACTCTTCTGGGGCCAGCGTCCTGACTTTC.

The chain carries TRBV5-4 and TRBJ1-2, with a tentative D call TRBD1 (5 bases). The CDR3 is made up of 13 amino acids. The V end was cut by 0 bases, the J end by 14 bases, with 17 bases between. The V gene's germline CDR1 is SGHNT and CDR2 YYREEE (reference sequence). For the CDR3, the DNA is TGTGCCAGCAGCTTGGGGGACGGCCTCTTCTTGACCTTC. Its protein product is CASSLGDGLFLTF.

This clonotype was observed a handful of times. The chain uses TRBV6-1 and TRBJ2-7; the D gene is possibly TRBD1 (6 bases). V lost 3 bases, J lost 5 bases, and 11 bases lay in between. The CDR3 consists of 13 residues. Germline lookup yields CDR1 MNHNS and CDR2 SASEGT. CDR3 loop: CASSEQGYHEQYF. The CDR3 DNA follows: TGTGCCAGCAGTGAGCAGGGGTACCACGAGCAGTACTTC.

In this sample, this clonotype turned up many times. CDR3 sequence: CASSQDILTANEQFF. The CDR3 nucleotides read TGTGCCAGCAGCCAAGACATACTTACAGCGAATGAGCAGTTCTTC. The gene calls are TRBV4-2 and TRBJ2-1; D remains unclear. Trimming pared 0 bases from V and 7 bases from J, leaving 13 bases between. This CDR3 has 15 amino acids. Germline assignment: CDR1 LGHNA and CDR2 YNFKEQ.

This clonotype showed up many times. The chain has TRBV11-2 and TRBJ2-1, with D perhaps matching TRBD1 (6 bases). The V end was cut by 5 bases, the J end by 8 bases, with 16 bases between. CDR1 and CDR2 from the germline V gene are SGHAT and FQNNGV. This CDR3 comprises 14 residues. The CDR3 spells CASSPVTGKDEQFF. The CDR3 DNA reads TGTGCCAGCAGCCCGGTTACAGGGAAGGATGAGCAGTTCTTC.

This clonotype was found a few times. The V call is TRBV6-2 or TRBV6-3, the J call TRBJ2-7; D is unresolved. The CDR3 totals 9 residues. CDR1 is MNHEY, CDR2 SVGEGT, per germline. V was clipped by 10 bases and J by 4 bases, with 5 bases between them. CDR3 protein: CAIEYEQYF. The CDR3 nucleotides read TGTGCCATCGAGTACGAGCAGTACTTC.

This clonotype was seen a handful of times. The chain is built from TRBV11-2 and TRBJ2-4; 9 bases are shared with TRBD1. The CDR3 loop spans 15 amino acids. Losses at the gene ends were 3 bases for V and 11 bases for J; bases not matched to a gene: 11. CDR1 is SGHAT and CDR2 is FQNNGV in the germline V gene. The CDR3 bases are TGTGCCAGCAGCTTCGGTGGGACAGGGCGAAATCTTCAGTACTTC. Protein: CASSFGGTGRNLQYF.

This clonotype was seen repeatedly, ten times or more. The chain recombines TRBV27 with TRBJ2-3; D remains ambiguous. Germline values: CDR1 MNHEY, CDR2 SMNVEV (reference sequence). V lost 3 bases and J 4 bases, leaving 11 bases between the germline ends. This CDR3 is built from 14 residues. CDR3 sequence: CASSFGVGADTQYF. In DNA form, the CDR3 reads TGTGCCAGCAGTTTTGGGGTGGGTGCAGATACGCAGTATTTT.

This clonotype was seen at least ten times. The chain uses TRBV5-1 and TRBJ1-1; TRBD1 is a possible D gene (6 bases). V shed 6 bases and J shed 0 bases, with 21 bases lying between them. The germline V gene encodes CDR1 SGHRS and CDR2 YFSETQ. The CDR3 is 17 residues long. As DNA, the CDR3 is TGCGCCAGCACCCCCGGCCAGGGGAGTTCTTTGAACACTGAAGCTTTCTTT. It encodes CASTPGQGSSLNTEAFF.

This clonotype was observed a few times. This rearrangement joins TRBV7-8 to TRBJ2-4; D call uncertain. The ends were cut back, 5 bases at V and 0 bases at J, with 8 bases in the middle. Germline CDR1 reads SGHVS; CDR2 reads FQNEAQ. The CDR3 extends over 14 amino acids. CDR3 loop: CASSDNLAKNIQYF. The CDR3 coding sequence is TGTGCCAGCAGCGATAACTTAGCCAAAAACATTCAGTACTTC.

The rearrangement uses TRBV25-1 and TRBJ2-1; D remains ambiguous. The V gene lost 9 bases and the J gene lost 5 bases, with 14 bases spanning the gap. Germline assignment: CDR1 MGHDK and CDR2 SYGVNS. The CDR3 totals 13 residues. The CDR3 coding sequence is TGTGCCAGTAGTATAGGAGAGGACAATGAGCAGTTCTTC. Translating gives CASSIGEDNEQFF.

The chain links TRBV14 to TRBJ2-2; D is possibly TRBD1 (6 bases). The germline V gene has CDR1 SGHDN and CDR2 FVKESK. Trimming took off 4 bases at V and 6 bases at J, with 9 bases between the two ends. The CDR3 sequence is 13 residues long. The CDR3 loop reads CASSPRTAGELFF. The DNA for the CDR3 is TGTGCCAGCAGCCCTAGGACAGCCGGGGAGCTGTTTTTT.

This clonotype has a count of ten or more. V gene TRBV15 combines with J gene TRBJ2-3; no reliable D call. Germline assignment: CDR1 LNHNV and CDR2 YYDKDF (reference sequence). This CDR3 comprises 17 residues. V lost 3 bases and J 2 bases, leaving 18 bases between the germline ends. The CDR3 DNA sequence: TGTGCCACCAGCAGGTCTCCCAGCGCAGGAGACACAGATACGCAGTATTTT. Amino acids: CATSRSPSAGDTDTQYF. Drawing the rest from reference TRBV15 and TRBJ2-3, the complete variable domain is DAMVIQNPRYQVTQFGKPVTLSCSQTLNHNVMYWYQQKSSQAPKLLFHYYDKDFNNEADTPDNFQSRRPNTSFCFLDIRSPGLGDTAMYLCATSRSPSAGDTDTQYFGPGTRLTVL.

This clonotype was detected only once. This may come from a read error, since a much larger clone is one base off. This chain connects TRBV11-2 to TRBJ2-1; 11 bases are a match to TRBD2. There are 15 residues in the CDR3. Germline assignment: CDR1 SGHAT and CDR2 FQNNGV. The CDR3 nucleotides are TGTGCCAGCAGCTCGATACTAGCGGGGGCAAATGAGCAGGTCTTC. Encoded protein: CASSSILAGANEQVF.

The chain uses TRBV5-1 and TRBJ2-2; the D gene is possibly TRBD1 (5 bases). The CDR3 contains 18 residues. Germline CDR1 reads SGHRS; CDR2 reads YFSETQ. Trimming stripped 0 bases from V and 4 bases from J, with 19 bases between. The CDR3 reads CASSLVGLGQGSTGELFF. In DNA form, the CDR3 reads TGCGCCAGCAGCTTGGTTGGTCTGGGGCAGGGCTCCACCGGGGAGCTGTTTTTT.

This clonotype was recorded at least ten times. The V call is TRBV6-5, the J call TRBJ2-5; tentative D call: TRBD1 (6 bases). The CDR3 spans 18 residues. V gave up 0 bases and J gave up 0 bases, with 17 bases separating them. The germline gives CDR1 MNHEY, CDR2 SVGAGI. The CDR3 region has the DNA TGTGCCAGCAGTTACTCGATACCTGGGGGCGCATACCAAGAGACCCAGTACTTC. Its translation: CASSYSIPGGAYQETQYF.

There are a few counts of this clonotype. J is TRBJ1-4 and V is TRBV9, with 8 bases matching TRBD1. The germline gives CDR1 SGDLS, CDR2 YYNGEE. This CDR3 spans 16 amino acids. V shed 1 base, J shed 0 bases, and the junction held 2 bases outside the gene matches. CDR3 region: CASSVLQGATNEKLFF. The CDR3 DNA is TGTGCCAGCAGCGTACTACAGGGGGCAACTAATGAAAAACTGTTTTTT.

This clonotype was counted many times. The chain joins TRBV12-3 or TRBV12-4 to TRBJ1-1; D may be TRBD1 (5 bases). The CDR3 consists of 14 residues. V lost 6 bases to trimming and J lost 0 bases, with 11 bases between them. The CDR3 region is CASRSDSMNTEAFF. CDR3 bases: TGTGCCAGCAGGTCAGACAGCATGAACACTGAAGCTTTCTTT.

On this clonotype: This may stem from a read error, because a much larger clone lies one nucleotide away. The rearrangement uses TRBV12-3 or TRBV12-4 and TRBJ2-3; D gene ambiguous. This CDR3 comprises 15 residues. This CDR3 is CASSLSVLPTDTEYF. DNA for the CDR3: TGTGCCAGCAGTCTATCGGTACTACCAACAGATACGGAGTATTTT.

This clonotype was detected a few times. The rearrangement joins TRBV20-1 to TRBJ2-7; TRBD1 matches at 9 bases. Trimming cost V 5 bases and J 2 bases; bases outside gene matches: 4. The V gene's germline CDR1 is DFQATT and CDR2 SNEGSKA (reference sequence). The CDR3 runs 13 residues. The CDR3 region is CSAPGQGAYEQYF. The CDR3 DNA follows: TGCAGTGCTCCGGGACAGGGCGCCTACGAGCAGTACTTC.